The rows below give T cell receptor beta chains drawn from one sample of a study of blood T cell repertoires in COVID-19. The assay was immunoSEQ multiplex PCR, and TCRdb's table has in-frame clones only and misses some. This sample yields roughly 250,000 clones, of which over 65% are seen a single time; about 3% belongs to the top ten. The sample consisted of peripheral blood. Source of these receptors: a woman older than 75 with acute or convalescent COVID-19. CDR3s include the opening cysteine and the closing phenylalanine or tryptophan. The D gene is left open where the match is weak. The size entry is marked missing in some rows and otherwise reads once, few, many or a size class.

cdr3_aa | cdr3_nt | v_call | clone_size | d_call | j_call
CASSPEGDTGELFF | TGTGCCAGCAGCCCCGAGGGGGACACCGGGGAGCTGTTTTTT | TRBV7-8 | NA | NA | TRBJ2-2
CASSSEPQSNTGELFF | TGTGCCAGCAGCTCAGAGCCACAGTCGAACACCGGGGAGCTGTTTTTT | TRBV5-5 | NA | NA | TRBJ2-2
CANDRGYEKLFF | TGCGCCAACGACAGGGGGTATGAAAAACTGTTTTTT | TRBV10-1 | NA | TRBD1 | TRBJ1-4
CASSLTRGVRGSPLHF | TGTGCCAGCAGCTTAACCAGGGGTGTCCGGGGTTCACCCCTCCACTTT | TRBV5-6 | few | NA | TRBJ1-6
CASSAGTRITPDEQFF | TGCGCCAGCAGCGCCGGGACTAGGATTACGCCTGATGAGCAGTTCTTC | TRBV5-1 | NA | TRBD2 | TRBJ2-1
CASSLEGTGWDEQYF | TGCGCCAGCAGCTTGGAGGGGACAGGGTGGGACGAGCAGTACTTC | TRBV5-1 | few | TRBD1 | TRBJ2-7
CASSLGGGTYNEQFF | TGCGCCAGCAGCTTAGGGGGAGGGACCTACAATGAGCAGTTCTTC | TRBV5-1 | few | NA | TRBJ2-1
CASGGNYGYTF | TGTGCCAGCGGAGGGAACTATGGCTACACCTTC | TRBV27 | NA | NA | TRBJ1-2
CSARVGYEQYF | TGCAGTGCTAGAGTCGGGTACGAGCAGTACTTC | TRBV20-1 | many | NA | TRBJ2-7
CASSQFFRRDTDTQYF | TGTGCCAGCAGCCAATTTTTCAGGCGGGACACAGATACGCAGTATTTT | TRBV3-1/TRBV3-2 | few | NA | TRBJ2-3